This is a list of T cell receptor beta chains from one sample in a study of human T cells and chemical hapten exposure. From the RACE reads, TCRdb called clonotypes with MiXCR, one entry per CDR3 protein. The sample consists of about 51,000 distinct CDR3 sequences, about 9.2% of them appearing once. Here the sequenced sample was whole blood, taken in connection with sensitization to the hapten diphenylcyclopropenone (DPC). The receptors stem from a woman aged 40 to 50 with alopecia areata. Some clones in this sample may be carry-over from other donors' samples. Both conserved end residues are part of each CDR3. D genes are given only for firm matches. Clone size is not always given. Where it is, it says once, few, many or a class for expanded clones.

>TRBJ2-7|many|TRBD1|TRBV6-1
CASRTGISYEQYF
TGTGCCAGCAGGACAGGGATATCCTACGAGCAGTACTTC
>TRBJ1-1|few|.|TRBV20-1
CSARRDSTNTEAFF
TGCAGTGCTAGGCGCGACAGTACGAACACTGAAGCTTTCTTT
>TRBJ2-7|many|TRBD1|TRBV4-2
CASSQEDRGKYEQYF
TGTGCCAGCAGCCAAGAGGACAGGGGGAAGTACGAGCAGTACTTC
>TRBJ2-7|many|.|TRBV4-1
CASSQAQSPYEQYF
TGCGCCAGCAGCCAAGCCCAATCCCCCTACGAGCAGTACTTC
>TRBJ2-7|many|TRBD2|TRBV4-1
CASSQGLAGGIDEQYF
TGCGCCAGCAGCCAAGGACTAGCGGGGGGCATAGACGAGCAGTACTTC
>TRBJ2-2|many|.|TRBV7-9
CASSLSGAGTNTGELFF
TGTGCCAGCAGCTTATCGGGGGCAGGGACGAACACCGGGGAGCTGTTTTTT
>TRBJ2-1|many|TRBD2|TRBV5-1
CASSLAGGVNEQFF
TGCGCCAGCAGCTTAGCGGGGGGAGTAAATGAGCAGTTCTTC
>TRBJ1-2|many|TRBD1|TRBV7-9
CASSGGTGGYYGYTF
TGTGCCAGCAGCGGTGGGACAGGGGGGTACTATGGCTACACCTTC
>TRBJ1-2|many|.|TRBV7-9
CASSVDSNYGYTF
TGTGCCAGCAGCGTGGACAGCAACTATGGCTACACCTTC
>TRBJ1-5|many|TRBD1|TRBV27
CASRLGGSFGNQPQHF
TGTGCCAGCCGTTTAGGGGGCAGTTTCGGGAATCAGCCCCAGCATTTT
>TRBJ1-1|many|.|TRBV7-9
CASSLALGGAFF
TGTGCCAGCAGCCTAGCTTTGGGAGGGGCTTTCTTT
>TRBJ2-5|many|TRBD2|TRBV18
CASSPGTNQETQYF
TGTGCCAGCTCGCCCGGGACTAACCAAGAGACCCAGTACTTC
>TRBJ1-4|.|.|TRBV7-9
CAGGRPDEKLFF
TGTGCCGGGGGCCGGCCCGACGAAAAACTGTTTTTT
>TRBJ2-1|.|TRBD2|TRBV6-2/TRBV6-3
CASRKLAGASYNEQFF
TGTGCCAGCAGAAAACTAGCGGGGGCATCCTACAATGAGCAGTTCTTC
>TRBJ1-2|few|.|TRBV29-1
CSVSQGQGYGYTF
TGCAGCGTCTCCCAGGGGCAAGGCTATGGCTACACCTTC
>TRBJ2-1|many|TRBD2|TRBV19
CATTIPGLAYHNEQFF
TGTGCCACTACTATTCCGGGACTAGCGTACCACAATGAGCAGTTCTTC